Following are 13 T cell receptor beta chains from one sample sequenced in a study of blood T cells in healthy people across ages. A second about 7 to 11 cycle PCR used barcoded and J-beta primers. TCRdb re-derived calls from the 5' RACE reads in MiXCR, one entry per CDR3 protein. The data show 800,000 or so distinct CDR3 sequences, about half seen once. The sequencing sample was made of blood. These receptors all come from a man older than 75 in good health.

This chain uses TRBV6-1 with TRBJ2-3; perhaps TRBD1 as D (5 bases). The CDR3 length is 13 residues. Germline CDR1 MNHNS, CDR2 SASEGT. Between the trimmed V and J ends, which lost 3 bases and 4 bases, there was a span of 8 bases. This CDR3 is CASSDARADTQYF. For the CDR3, the DNA is TGTGCCAGCAGTGACGCCAGGGCAGATACGCAGTATTTT.

V usage is TRBV6-1 and J usage is TRBJ2-5; D gene ambiguous. Germline V CDR1 and CDR2: MNHNS, SASEGT. Trimming shortened V by 6 bases and J by 5 bases, and 16 bases separated the two germline ends. The CDR3 covers 14 residues. CDR3 DNA: TGTGCCAGCAGCCCCGGGTCAACCCCGGAGACCCAGTACTTC. It is translated as CASSPGSTPETQYF.

This clonotype was found a few times. The rearrangement uses TRBV2 and TRBJ2-1; perhaps D is TRBD1 or TRBD2 (5 bases each). CDR3 length: 15 amino acids. Germline values: CDR1 SNHLY, CDR2 FYNNEI. Between the trimmed V and J ends, which lost 8 bases and 8 bases, there was a span of 22 bases. The CDR3 loop reads CASSRGEGSRYEQFF. Written as DNA, the CDR3 is TGTGCCAGCTCCCGGGGAGAGGGGTCTAGATATGAGCAGTTCTTC.

V and J are TRBV20-1 and TRBJ2-1, with a possible D match to TRBD2 (6 bases). The CDR3 runs 14 residues. Germline lookup yields CDR1 DFQATT and CDR2 SNEGSKA (reference sequence). The V gene lost 6 bases and the J gene lost 7 bases, with 19 bases spanning the gap. The CDR3 protein is CSATRSGVLNEQFF. CDR3 nucleotide sequence: TGCAGTGCCACCCGATCGGGGGTCCTAAATGAGCAGTTCTTC.

This clonotype showed up just a few times. V gene TRBV6-2 or TRBV6-3 combines with J gene TRBJ1-2; D is ambiguous. The V end lost 6 bases, the J end lost 4 bases, and 18 bases lay between the germline ends. From germline, CDR1 is MNHEY and CDR2 SVGEGT. The CDR3 covers 15 residues. In DNA, the CDR3 is TGTGCCAGCAGATTGAATGGCGGCCTTGCCTATGGCTACACCTTC. Translating it yields CASRLNGGLAYGYTF.

Points on this clonotype: A far larger clone is one base from this, pointing to a likely read error. The chain is built from TRBV11-2 and TRBJ2-5; D call uncertain. CDR1 is SGHAT and CDR2 is FQNNGV in the germline V gene. This CDR3 has 12 amino acids. CDR3 sequence: CASSLGRETLYF. The CDR3 DNA reads TGTGCCAGCAGCTTAGGCCGAGAGACCCTGTACTTC.

This clonotype was found a few times. The rearrangement links TRBV20-1 to TRBJ2-1; weak D call: TRBD2 (5 bases). V dropped 6 bases and J dropped 5 bases, with 14 bases sitting between them. The germline V gene encodes CDR1 DFQATT and CDR2 SNEGSKA (reference sequence). This CDR3 contains 13 residues. In DNA, the CDR3 is TGCAGTGCCGGATGGCGGGCCCACAATGAGCAGTTCTTC. This sequence encodes CSAGWRAHNEQFF.

V is TRBV28 and J is TRBJ2-7; D gene uncertain. The V gene lost 6 bases and the J gene lost 2 bases, with 14 bases spanning the gap. The CDR3 has 14 residues. Germline CDR1 is MDHEN and CDR2 is SYDVKM. CDR3 residues: CASRDPWETYEQYF. For the CDR3, the DNA is TGTGCCAGCAGGGACCCTTGGGAAACCTACGAGCAGTACTTC. Full variable domain (outside the CDR3, taken from reference TRBV28 and TRBJ2-7): DVKVTQSSRYLVKRTGEKVFLECVQDMDHENMFWYRQDPGLGLRLIYFSYDVKMKEKGDIPEGYSVSREKKERFSLILESASTNQTSMYLCASRDPWETYEQYFGPGTRLTVT.

V gene TRBV30 combines with J gene TRBJ1-1; D is possibly TRBD1 (5 bases). Germline V gene lookup returns CDR1 GTSNPN and CDR2 SVGIG (reference sequence). CDR3 size: 13 residues. The V gene lost 4 bases and the J gene lost 6 bases, with 15 bases spanning the gap. CDR3 coding DNA: TGTGCCTGGAAGGACCGGGGCCGCTCTGAAGCTTTCTTT. The encoded protein is CAWKDRGRSEAFF.

V is TRBV29-1 and J is TRBJ2-3; 7 bases are shared with TRBD2. CDR1 is SQVTM and CDR2 is ANQGSEA in the germline V gene. V lost 5 bases to trimming and J lost 3 bases; unmatched junction nucleotides: 8. This CDR3 region has 14 residues. The DNA for the CDR3 is TGCAGCGTTTCGGAGGGAGGGAGAACAGATACGCAGTATTTT. It codes for CSVSEGGRTDTQYF.

The V gene is TRBV5-1, the J gene TRBJ2-3, with 8 bases matching TRBD1. The J segment lost 3 bases and the V segment lost 6 bases, leaving 9 bases of the junction unmatched. This CDR3 comprises 15 residues. Per germline, CDR1 SGHRS and CDR2 YFSETQ. For the CDR3, the DNA is TGCGCCAGCACAGGGGGACAGGCGGTTACAGATACGCAGTATTTT. Its translation: CASTGGQAVTDTQYF.

A few counts support this clonotype. V usage is TRBV6-6 and J usage is TRBJ2-7; 9 bases fit TRBD2. The CDR3 extends over 14 amino acids. Trimming took 7 bases from V and 5 from J; bases not matched to a gene: 9. Germline assignment: CDR1 MNHNY and CDR2 SVGAGI (reference sequence). Here the CDR3 DNA reads TGTGCCAGCACTCAAGCGGGAGGTGGGAACGAGCAGTACTTC. Translated: CASTQAGGGNEQYF.

J is TRBJ2-4 and V is TRBV7-2; 7 bases line up with TRBD1. This CDR3 spans 15 amino acids. Germline CDR1 SGHTA, CDR2 FQGNSA. The V segment lost 4 bases and the J segment 13 bases; nucleotides outside the gene matches: 16. This chain's CDR3 is CASSSPGGAGDEQYF. CDR3 bases: TGTGCCAGCAGCTCTCCAGGGGGTGCGGGCGATGAGCAGTACTTC.